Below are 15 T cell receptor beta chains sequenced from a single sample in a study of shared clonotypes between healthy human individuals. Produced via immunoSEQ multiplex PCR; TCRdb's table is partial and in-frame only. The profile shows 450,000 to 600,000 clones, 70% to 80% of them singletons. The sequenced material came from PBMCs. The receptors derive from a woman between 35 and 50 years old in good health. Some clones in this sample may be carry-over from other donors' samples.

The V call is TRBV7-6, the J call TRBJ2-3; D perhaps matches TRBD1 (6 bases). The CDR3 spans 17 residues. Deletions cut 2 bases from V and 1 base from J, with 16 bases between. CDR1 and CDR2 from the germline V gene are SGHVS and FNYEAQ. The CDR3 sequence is CASSLRPAGVGTDTQYF. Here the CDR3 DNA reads TGTGCCAGCAGCTTAAGACCAGCAGGGGTGGGCACAGATACGCAGTATTTT.

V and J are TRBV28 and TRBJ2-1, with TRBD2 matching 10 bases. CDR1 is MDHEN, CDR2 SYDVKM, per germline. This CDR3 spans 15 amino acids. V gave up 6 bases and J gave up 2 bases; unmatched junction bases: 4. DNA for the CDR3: TGTGCCAGCAGAGGAAGCGGGAGGGCCTACAATGAGCAGTTCTTC. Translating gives CASRGSGRAYNEQFF. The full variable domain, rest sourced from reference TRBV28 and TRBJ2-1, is DVKVTQSSRYLVKRTGEKVFLECVQDMDHENMFWYRQDPGLGLRLIYFSYDVKMKEKGDIPEGYSVSREKKERFSLILESASTNQTSMYLCASRGSGRAYNEQFFGPGTRLTVL.

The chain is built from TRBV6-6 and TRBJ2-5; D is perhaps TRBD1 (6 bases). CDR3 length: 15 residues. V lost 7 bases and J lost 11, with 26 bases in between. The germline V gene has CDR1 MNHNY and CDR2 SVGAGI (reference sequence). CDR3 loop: CASTKNRDHMYAQYF. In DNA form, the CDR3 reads TGTGCCAGCACCAAAAACAGGGACCATATGTACGCGCAGTACTTC.

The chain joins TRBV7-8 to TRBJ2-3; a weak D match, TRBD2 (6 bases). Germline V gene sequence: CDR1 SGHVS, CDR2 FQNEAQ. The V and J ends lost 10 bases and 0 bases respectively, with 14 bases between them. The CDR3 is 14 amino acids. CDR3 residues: CATLTSRSTDTQYF. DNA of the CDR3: TGTGCCACCTTAACTAGCCGAAGCACAGATACGCAGTATTTT.

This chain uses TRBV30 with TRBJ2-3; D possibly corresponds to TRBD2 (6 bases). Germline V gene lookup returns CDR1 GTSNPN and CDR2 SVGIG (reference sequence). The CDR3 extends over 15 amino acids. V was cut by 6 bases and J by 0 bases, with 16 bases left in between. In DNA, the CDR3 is TGTGCCTGCTCCCCTTTGGCGGGAAGCACAGATACGCAGTATTTT. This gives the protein CACSPLAGSTDTQYF.

This chain's CDR3 is CASNRDRVNEQFF. The CDR3 DNA follows: TGTGCCAGCAACCGGGACAGGGTTAATGAGCAGTTCTTC. This chain uses TRBV6-1 with TRBJ2-1; 9 nucleotides align to TRBD1. The CDR3 runs 13 residues. V shed 7 bases, J shed 7 bases, and the junction held 5 bases outside the gene matches. Germline lookup yields CDR1 MNHNS and CDR2 SASEGT.

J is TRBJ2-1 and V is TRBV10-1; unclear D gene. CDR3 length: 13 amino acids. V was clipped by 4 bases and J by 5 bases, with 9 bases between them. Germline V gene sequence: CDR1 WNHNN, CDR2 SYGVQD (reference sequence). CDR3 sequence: CASSGRTDNEQFF. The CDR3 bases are TGCGCCAGCAGTGGGCGTACCGACAATGAGCAGTTCTTC.

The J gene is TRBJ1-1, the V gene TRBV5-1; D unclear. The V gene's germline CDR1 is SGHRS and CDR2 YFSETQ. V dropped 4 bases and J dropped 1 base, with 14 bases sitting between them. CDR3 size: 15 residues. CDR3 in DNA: TGCGCCAGCAGCCCTACCAACGTCGGGAACACTGAAGCTTTCTTT. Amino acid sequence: CASSPTNVGNTEAFF.

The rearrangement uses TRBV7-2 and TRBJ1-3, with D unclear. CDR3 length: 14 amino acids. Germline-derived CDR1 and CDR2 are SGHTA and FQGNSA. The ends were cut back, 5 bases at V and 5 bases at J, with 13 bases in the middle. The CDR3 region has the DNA TGTGCCAGCAGCCTGGAATTTAATAGAAACACCATATATTTT. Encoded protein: CASSLEFNRNTIYF.

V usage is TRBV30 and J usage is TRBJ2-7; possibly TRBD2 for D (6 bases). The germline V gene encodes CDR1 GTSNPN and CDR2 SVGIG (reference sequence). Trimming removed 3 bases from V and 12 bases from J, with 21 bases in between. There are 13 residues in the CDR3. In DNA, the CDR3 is TGTGCCTGGAGCCGCGGGCCTAGGACTATGAGGTACTTC. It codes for CAWSRGPRTMRYF.

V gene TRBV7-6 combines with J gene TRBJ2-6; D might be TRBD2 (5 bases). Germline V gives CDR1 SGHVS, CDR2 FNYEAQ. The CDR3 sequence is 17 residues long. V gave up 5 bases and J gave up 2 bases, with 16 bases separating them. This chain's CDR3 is CASSPQGRVPGANVLTF. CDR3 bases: TGTGCCAGCAGCCCCCAAGGGCGGGTCCCTGGGGCCAACGTCCTGACTTTC.

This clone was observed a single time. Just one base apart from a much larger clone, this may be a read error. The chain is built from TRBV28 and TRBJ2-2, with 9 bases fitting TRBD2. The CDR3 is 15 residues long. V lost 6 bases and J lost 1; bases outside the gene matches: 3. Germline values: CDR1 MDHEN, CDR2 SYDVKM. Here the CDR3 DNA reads TGTGCCAGCAGCCTGACTAGCGGGAACACCGGGGAGCTGTTTTTT. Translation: CASSLTSGNTGELFF.

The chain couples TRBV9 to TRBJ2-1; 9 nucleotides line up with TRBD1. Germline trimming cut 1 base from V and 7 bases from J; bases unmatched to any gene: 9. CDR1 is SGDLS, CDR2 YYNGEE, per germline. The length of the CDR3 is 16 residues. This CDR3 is CASSVSLGQGGNEQFF. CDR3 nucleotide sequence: TGTGCCAGCAGCGTAAGCCTGGGACAGGGAGGGAATGAGCAGTTCTTC.

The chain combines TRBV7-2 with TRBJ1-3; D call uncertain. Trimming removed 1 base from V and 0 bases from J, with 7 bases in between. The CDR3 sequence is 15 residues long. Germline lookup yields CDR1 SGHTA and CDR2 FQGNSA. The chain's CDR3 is CASSLGPNSGNTIYF. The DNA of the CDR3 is TGTGCCAGCAGCTTAGGACCGAACTCTGGAAACACCATATATTTT.

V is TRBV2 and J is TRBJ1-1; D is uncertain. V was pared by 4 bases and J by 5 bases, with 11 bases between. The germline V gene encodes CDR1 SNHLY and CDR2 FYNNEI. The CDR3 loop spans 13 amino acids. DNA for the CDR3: TGTGCCAGCAGTGTCTACGTGAGGACTGAAGCTTTCTTT. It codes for CASSVYVRTEAFF.